This T cell receptor beta chain appears in the sequencing data of a study of T cell responses to AZD1222 COVID-19 vaccine. V was trimmed by 4 bases and J by 1 base, leaving 16 bases between them. This CDR3 comprises 16 residues. CDR1 is LGHDT and CDR2 is YNNKEL in the germline V gene (reference sequence). In regard to this clone: The antigen is undetermined.

Findings of the study overall: The number of AZD1222 recipients seropositive at baseline was only five to seven. White British donors predominated, females outnumbered males, and clonal diversity was possibly underestimated. Epitopes outside B.1.351 and B.1.1.7 mutated regions reportedly drew nearly half of spike TCRs. Compared with day 0, the breadth and depth of the Spike-specific TCR repertoire rose significantly after two doses of AZD1222.

Profiled with immunoSEQ multiplex PCR; TCRdb holds only in-frame clones, not every one. The sample carries some 120,000 clones, approximately 84% recorded once. The TCR comes from an adult in good health. Material: peripheral blood, obtained on day 0 of AZD1222 vaccination. This chain uses TRBV3-1 (or the pseudogene TRBV3-2) with TRBJ1-2; D gene unclear. For the CDR3, the DNA is TGTGCCAGCAGCCTTGTAGTGGCGGGGAGTAACTATGGCTACACCTTC. Its translation: CASSLVVAGSNYGYTF.